This entry describes one TCR beta chain. Second doses at about 4 or about 12 weeks were pooled. The source of the sample is a study of T cell responses to AZD1222 COVID-19 vaccine. Repertoires were generated with immunoSEQ multiplex PCR, while TCRdb's copy carries only in-frame clones and drops some. The profile shows roughly 69,000 clones, about four fifths of them singletons. CDR1 SGHNT and CDR2 YYREEE come from the germline V gene (reference sequence). Trimming removed 2 bases from V and 5 bases from J, with 7 bases in between. The CDR3 is 12 residues long. This TCR came from an adult who received the AZD1222 COVID-19 vaccine. The sequenced sample was peripheral blood, obtained 28 days after the second AZD1222 dose. The V gene is TRBV5-4, the J gene TRBJ2-5; D may match TRBD1 or TRBD2 (5 bases each). The CDR3 DNA reads as TGTGCCAGCAGCTTCGAGGGGGAGACCCAGTACTTC. Translated, it gives CASSFEGETQYF.